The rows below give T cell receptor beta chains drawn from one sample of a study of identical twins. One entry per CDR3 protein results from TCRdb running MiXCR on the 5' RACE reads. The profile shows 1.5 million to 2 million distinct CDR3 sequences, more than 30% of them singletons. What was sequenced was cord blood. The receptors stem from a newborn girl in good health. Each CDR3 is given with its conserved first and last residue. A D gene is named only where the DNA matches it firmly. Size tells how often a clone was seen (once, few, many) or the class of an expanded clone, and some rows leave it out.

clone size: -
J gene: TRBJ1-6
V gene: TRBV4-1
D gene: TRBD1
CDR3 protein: CASSQKGQINSPLHF
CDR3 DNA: TGCGCCAGCAGCCAAAAGGGACAGATTAATTCACCCCTCCACTTT

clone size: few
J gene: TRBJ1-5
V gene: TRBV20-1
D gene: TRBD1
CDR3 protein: CSARGTDRGRFQHF
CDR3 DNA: TGCAGTGCTAGAGGAACGGACAGGGGGCGGTTCCAGCATTTT

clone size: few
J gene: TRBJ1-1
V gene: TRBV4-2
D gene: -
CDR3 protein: CASDKGNEAFF
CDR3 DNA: TGTGCCAGCGACAAGGGTAATGAAGCTTTCTTT

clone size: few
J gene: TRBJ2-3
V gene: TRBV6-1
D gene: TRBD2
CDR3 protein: CASSDLGRGDPSTDTQYF
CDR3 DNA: TGTGCCAGCAGTGATTTAGGGCGGGGGGACCCTAGCACGGATACGCAGTATTTT

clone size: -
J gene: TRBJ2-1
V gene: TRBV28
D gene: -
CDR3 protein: CASSSHLYINEQFF
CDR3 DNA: TGTGCCAGCAGTTCCCACTTATACATCAATGAGCAGTTCTTC

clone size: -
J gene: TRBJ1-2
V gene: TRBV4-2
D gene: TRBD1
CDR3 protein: CASSPGTVNGYTF
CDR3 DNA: TGTGCCAGCAGCCCTGGGACAGTTAATGGCTACACCTTC

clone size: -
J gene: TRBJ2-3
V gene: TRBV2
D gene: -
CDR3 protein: CARTGPPVADTQYF
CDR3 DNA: TGTGCCCGCACCGGACCCCCGGTAGCAGATACGCAGTATTTT

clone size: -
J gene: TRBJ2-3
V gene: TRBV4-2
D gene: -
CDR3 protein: CASSEKDMYTQYF
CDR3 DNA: TGTGCCAGCAGCGAGAAAGATATGTATACGCAGTATTTT

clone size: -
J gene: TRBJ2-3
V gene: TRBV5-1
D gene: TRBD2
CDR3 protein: CASSFRGGYTDTQYF
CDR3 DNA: TGCGCCAGCAGCTTTCGGGGGGGCTACACAGATACGCAGTATTTT

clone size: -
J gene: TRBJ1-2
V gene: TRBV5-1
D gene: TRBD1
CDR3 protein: CASSLWDRGRSGYTF
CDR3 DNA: TGCGCCAGCAGCTTGTGGGACAGGGGGCGGTCTGGCTACACCTTC

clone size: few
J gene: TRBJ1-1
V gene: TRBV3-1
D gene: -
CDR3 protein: CASSTPPTGNTEAFF
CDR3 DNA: TGTGCCAGCAGCACACCCCCCACAGGGAACACTGAAGCTTTCTTT

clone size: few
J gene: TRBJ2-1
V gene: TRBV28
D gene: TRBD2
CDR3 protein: CASSPLREYGYNEQFF
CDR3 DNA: TGTGCCAGCAGTCCCCTGCGGGAGTACGGATACAATGAGCAGTTCTTC

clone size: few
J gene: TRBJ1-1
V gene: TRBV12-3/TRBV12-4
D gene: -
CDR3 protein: CASSFGPLGMMTEAFF
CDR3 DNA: TGTGCCAGCAGTTTCGGGCCCCTCGGAATGATGACTGAAGCTTTCTTT

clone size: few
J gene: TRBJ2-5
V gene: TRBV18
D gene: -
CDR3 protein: CASSTTVLQETQYF
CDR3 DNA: TGTGCCAGCTCAACGACCGTCCTCCAAGAGACCCAGTACTTC

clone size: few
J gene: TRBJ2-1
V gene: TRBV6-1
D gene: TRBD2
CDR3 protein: CASSQLAGGRGGEQFF
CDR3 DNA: TGTGCCAGCAGTCAACTAGCGGGAGGGCGGGGAGGTGAGCAGTTCTTC

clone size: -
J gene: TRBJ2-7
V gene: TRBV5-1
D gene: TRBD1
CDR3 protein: CASRNSGGAGSYEQYF
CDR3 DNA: TGCGCCAGCAGAAATTCAGGGGGCGCTGGGTCCTACGAGCAGTACTTC

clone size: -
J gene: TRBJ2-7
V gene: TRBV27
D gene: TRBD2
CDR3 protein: CASSLTLAGSYEQYF
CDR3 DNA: TGTGCCAGCAGTTTAACGTTAGCGGGGTCTTACGAGCAGTACTTC

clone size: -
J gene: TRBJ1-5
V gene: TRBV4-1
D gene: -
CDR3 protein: CASSQEPDQGFQPQHF
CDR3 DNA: TGCGCCAGCAGCCAAGAACCAGACCAGGGGTTCCAGCCCCAGCATTTT

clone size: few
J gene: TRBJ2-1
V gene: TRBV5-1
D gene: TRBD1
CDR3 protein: CASSLGGQGTTEQFF
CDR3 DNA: TGCGCCAGCAGCTTGGGAGGACAGGGGACCACCGAGCAGTTCTTC

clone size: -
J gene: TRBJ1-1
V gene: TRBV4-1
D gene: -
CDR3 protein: CASSREETEAFF
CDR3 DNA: TGCGCCAGCAGCCGGGAGGAGACTGAAGCTTTCTTT

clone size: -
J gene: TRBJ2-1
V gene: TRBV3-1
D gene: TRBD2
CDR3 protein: CASSPSLAGSGNEQFF
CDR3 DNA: TGTGCCAGCAGCCCTTCACTAGCGGGCTCGGGAAATGAGCAGTTCTTC

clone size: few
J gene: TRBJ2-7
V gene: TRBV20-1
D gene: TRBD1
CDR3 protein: CSAGRTGTYEQYF
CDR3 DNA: TGCAGTGCTGGGCGGACAGGTACCTACGAGCAGTACTTC

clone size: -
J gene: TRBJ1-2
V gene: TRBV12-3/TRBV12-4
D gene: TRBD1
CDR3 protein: CASSDRVIGYTF
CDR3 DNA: TGTGCCAGCAGCGACAGGGTTATTGGCTACACCTTC

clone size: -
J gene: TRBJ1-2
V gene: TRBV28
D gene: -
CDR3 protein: CASSVQGELNYGYTF
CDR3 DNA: TGTGCCAGCAGTGTTCAGGGAGAGCTGAACTATGGCTACACCTTC

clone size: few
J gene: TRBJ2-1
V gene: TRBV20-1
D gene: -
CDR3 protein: CSATKSVVYEQFF
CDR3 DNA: TGCAGTGCTACCAAGAGCGTTGTCTATGAGCAGTTCTTC

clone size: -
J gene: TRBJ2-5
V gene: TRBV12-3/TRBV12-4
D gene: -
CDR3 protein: CASRNGRQETQYF
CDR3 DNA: TGTGCCAGCAGAAACGGGAGACAAGAGACCCAGTACTTC

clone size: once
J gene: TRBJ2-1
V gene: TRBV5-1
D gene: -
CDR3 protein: CASSLIGTQYEQFF
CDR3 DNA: TGCGCCAGCAGCTTAATTGGGACACAGTACGAGCAGTTCTTC

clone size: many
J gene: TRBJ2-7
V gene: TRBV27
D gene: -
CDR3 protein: CASSRTGIEQYF
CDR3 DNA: TGTGCCAGCAGCCGGACGGGGATTGAGCAGTACTTC

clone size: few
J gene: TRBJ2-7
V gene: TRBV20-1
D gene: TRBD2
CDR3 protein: CSARDGAGGPSTYEQYF
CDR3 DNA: TGCAGTGCTAGAGATGGGGCGGGGGGGCCCAGTACCTACGAGCAGTACTTC

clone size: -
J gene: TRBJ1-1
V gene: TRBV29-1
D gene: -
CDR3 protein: CSVEVPRGEAFF
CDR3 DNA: TGCAGCGTTGAAGTCCCCCGGGGTGAAGCTTTCTTT

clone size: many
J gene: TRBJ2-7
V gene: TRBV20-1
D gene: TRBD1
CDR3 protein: CSARSGQGVEQYF
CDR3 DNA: TGCAGTGCTAGATCGGGACAGGGGGTCGAGCAGTACTTC

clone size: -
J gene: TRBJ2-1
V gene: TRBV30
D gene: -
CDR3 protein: CAWSVLAVSSYNEQFF
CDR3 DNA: TGTGCCTGGAGTGTACTGGCGGTGAGCTCCTACAATGAGCAGTTCTTC

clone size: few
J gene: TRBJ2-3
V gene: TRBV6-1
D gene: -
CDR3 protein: CASSDLLLTDTQYF
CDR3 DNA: TGTGCCAGCAGTGATTTACTTCTCACAGATACGCAGTATTTT

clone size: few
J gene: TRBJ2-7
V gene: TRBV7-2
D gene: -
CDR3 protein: CASSLALGSTSEQYF
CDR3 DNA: TGTGCCAGCAGCTTAGCGCTCGGTAGCACTAGTGAGCAGTACTTC

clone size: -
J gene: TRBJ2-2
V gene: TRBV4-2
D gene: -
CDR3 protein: CASSQGLIGSGELFF
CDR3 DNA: TGTGCCAGCAGCCAAGGTTTAATAGGTTCCGGGGAGCTGTTTTTT

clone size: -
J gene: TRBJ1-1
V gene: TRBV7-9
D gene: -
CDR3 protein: CASSLTGFDTEAFF
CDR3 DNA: TGTGCCAGCAGCTTAACGGGTTTTGACACTGAAGCTTTCTTT

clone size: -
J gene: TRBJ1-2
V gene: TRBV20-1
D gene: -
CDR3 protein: CSAKYRYYGYTF
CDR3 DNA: TGCAGTGCTAAGTACAGATACTATGGCTACACCTTC

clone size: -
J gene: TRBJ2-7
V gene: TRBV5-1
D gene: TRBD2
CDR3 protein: CAVPSGSSRGTYEQYF
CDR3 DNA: TGCGCCGTTCCTAGCGGGAGCTCCCGGGGAACCTACGAGCAGTACTTC

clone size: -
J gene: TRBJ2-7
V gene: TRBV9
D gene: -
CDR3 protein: CASSVDGGSYEQYF
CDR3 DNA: TGTGCCAGCAGCGTAGATGGGGGGTCGTACGAGCAGTACTTC

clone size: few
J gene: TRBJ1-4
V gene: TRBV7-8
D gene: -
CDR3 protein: CASSFLFEKLFF
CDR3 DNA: TGTGCCAGCAGCTTTTTGTTTGAAAAACTGTTTTTT

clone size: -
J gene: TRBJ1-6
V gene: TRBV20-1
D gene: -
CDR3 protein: CSARSQSSYNSPLHF
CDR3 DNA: TGCAGTGCTAGAAGTCAGAGCTCCTATAATTCACCCCTCCACTTT

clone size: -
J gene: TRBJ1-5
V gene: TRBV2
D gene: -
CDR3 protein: CASSERGASNQPQHF
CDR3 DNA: TGTGCCAGCAGTGAAAGGGGGGCCTCTAATCAGCCCCAGCATTTT

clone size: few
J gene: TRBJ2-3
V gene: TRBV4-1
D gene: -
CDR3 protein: CASSQFPDTDTQYF
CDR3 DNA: TGCGCCAGCAGCCAATTTCCAGACACAGATACGCAGTATTTT

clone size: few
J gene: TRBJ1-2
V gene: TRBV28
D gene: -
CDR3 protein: CASSLSGTSTNYGYTF
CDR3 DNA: TGTGCCAGCAGTTTATCCGGGACAAGCACTAACTATGGCTACACCTTC

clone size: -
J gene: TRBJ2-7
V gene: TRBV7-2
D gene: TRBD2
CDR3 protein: CASSLRVSGRAREQYF
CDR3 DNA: TGTGCCAGCAGCTTACGGGTTAGTGGGAGGGCCAGGGAGCAGTACTTC

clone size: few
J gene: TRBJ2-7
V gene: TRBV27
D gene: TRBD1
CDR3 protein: CASSRTGAPQYEQYF
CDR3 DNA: TGTGCCAGCAGTCGTACAGGGGCTCCTCAGTACGAGCAGTACTTC

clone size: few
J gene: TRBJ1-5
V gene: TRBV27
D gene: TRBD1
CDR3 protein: CASSFRSPGQGAHQPQHF
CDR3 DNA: TGTGCCAGCAGTTTCCGAAGCCCAGGACAGGGGGCTCATCAGCCCCAGCATTTT

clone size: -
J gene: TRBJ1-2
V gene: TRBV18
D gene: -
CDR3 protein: CASSPTTLNYGYTF
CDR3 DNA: TGTGCCAGCTCACCTACAACATTGAACTATGGCTACACCTTC

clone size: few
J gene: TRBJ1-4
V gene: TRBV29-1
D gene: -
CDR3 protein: CSPKRGPGNEKLFF
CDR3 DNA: TGCAGTCCTAAGCGGGGTCCGGGTAATGAAAAACTGTTTTTT

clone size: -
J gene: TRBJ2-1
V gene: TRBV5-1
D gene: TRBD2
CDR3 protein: CASSTHPQREPLNEQFF
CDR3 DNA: TGCGCCAGCAGCACACATCCTCAGCGGGAGCCCTTGAATGAGCAGTTCTTC

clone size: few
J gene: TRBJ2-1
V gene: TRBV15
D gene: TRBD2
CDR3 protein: CATSQTGTSGRFSNEQFF
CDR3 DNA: TGTGCCACCAGCCAAACCGGGACTAGCGGGAGATTTTCCAATGAGCAGTTCTTC

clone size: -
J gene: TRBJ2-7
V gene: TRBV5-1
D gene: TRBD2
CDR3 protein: CASSLGGLAGGLGYNEQYF
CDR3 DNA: TGCGCCAGCAGCTTAGGTGGACTAGCGGGAGGTTTAGGATACAATGAGCAGTACTTC

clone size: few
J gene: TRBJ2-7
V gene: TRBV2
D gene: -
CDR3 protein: CASSERSLYEQYF
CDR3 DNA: TGTGCCAGCAGTGAGAGGTCTCTCTACGAGCAGTACTTC

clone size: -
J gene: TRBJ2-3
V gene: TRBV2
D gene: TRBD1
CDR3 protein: CASGSPDRSSTDTQYF
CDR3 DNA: TGTGCCAGCGGGAGTCCGGACAGGTCTAGCACAGATACGCAGTATTTT

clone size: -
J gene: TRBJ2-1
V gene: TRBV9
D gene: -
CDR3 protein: CASSVGGGGGVYNKQFF
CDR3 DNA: TGTGCCAGCAGCGTAGGGGGAGGGGGAGGAGTCTACAATAAGCAGTTCTTC